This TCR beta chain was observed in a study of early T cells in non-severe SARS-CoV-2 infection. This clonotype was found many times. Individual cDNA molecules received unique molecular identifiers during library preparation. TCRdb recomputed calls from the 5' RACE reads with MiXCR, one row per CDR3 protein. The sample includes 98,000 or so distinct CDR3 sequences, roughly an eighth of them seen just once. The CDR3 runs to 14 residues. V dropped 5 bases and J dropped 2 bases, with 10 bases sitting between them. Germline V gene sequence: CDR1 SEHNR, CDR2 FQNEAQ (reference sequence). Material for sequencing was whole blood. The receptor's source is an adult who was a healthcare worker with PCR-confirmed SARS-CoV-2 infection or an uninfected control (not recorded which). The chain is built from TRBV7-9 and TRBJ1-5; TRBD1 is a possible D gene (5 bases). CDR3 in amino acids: CASSPAGRNQPQHF. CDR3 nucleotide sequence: TGTGCCAGCAGCCCCGCAGGGCGCAATCAGCCCCAGCATTTT.